The 21 T cell receptor beta chains below all came from one sample that was sequenced in a study of blood T cell repertoires in COVID-19. Generated by immunoSEQ multiplex PCR, the TCRdb table keeps only in-frame clones and is missing some. The sample has some 98,000 clones; approximately 84% are singletons. Sequencing was done on a sample of peripheral blood. The receptors stem from a man aged 65 to 79 with acute or convalescent COVID-19.

This clone was detected once. The chain recombines TRBV4-3 with TRBJ1-4, with a possible D match to TRBD1 (5 bases). Trimming took 4 bases from V and 5 from J, leaving 8 bases between them. The CDR3 is 13 amino acids. Germline assignment: CDR1 LGHNA and CDR2 YSLEER. The CDR3 spells CASSRDRNEKLFF. For the CDR3, the DNA is TGCGCCAGCAGCCGCGACAGAAATGAAAAACTGTTTTTT.

This clone came up once. The chain couples TRBV18 to TRBJ2-5; a possible D gene is TRBD2 (7 bases). V lost 4 bases to trimming and J lost 1 base, with 13 bases between them. The CDR3 sequence is 15 residues long. The V gene's germline CDR1 is KGHSH and CDR2 LQKENI. CDR3: CASSQAGEGQETQYF. The CDR3 nucleotides read TGTGCCAGCTCACAAGCAGGGGAGGGCCAAGAGACCCAGTACTTC.

The rearrangement uses TRBV18 and TRBJ1-2; D is uncertain. Germline CDR1 reads KGHSH; CDR2 reads LQKENI. The CDR3 has 15 amino acids. V was cut by 6 bases and J by 6 bases, with 20 bases left in between. The CDR3 DNA reads TGTGCCAGCTCCGAAAAGGCAGACTCATTCAATGGCTACACCTTC. Amino acids: CASSEKADSFNGYTF.

A few counts support this clone. The chain recombines TRBV6-5 with TRBJ2-7; TRBD1 might be the D (5 bases). CDR3 length: 14 amino acids. Germline loops: CDR1 MNHEY, CDR2 SVGAGI. V was clipped by 7 bases and J by 3 bases, with 16 bases between them. CDR3: CASKKGAALYEQYF. The DNA for the CDR3 is TGTGCCAGCAAAAAAGGGGCGGCCCTCTACGAGCAGTACTTC.

The rearrangement links TRBV30 to TRBJ1-2; D call uncertain. V was shortened by 0 bases and J by 2 bases, with 16 bases between the two germline ends. The germline CDR1 and CDR2 sequences are GTSNPN and SVGIG (reference sequence). The CDR3 loop spans 16 amino acids. CDR3 DNA: TGTGCCTGGAGTGTACAACAGCCTCTTTTCAACTATGGCTACACCTTC. This gives the protein CAWSVQQPLFNYGYTF.

V is TRBV4-3 and J is TRBJ1-4, with D uncertain. This CDR3 contains 13 residues. V lost 4 bases, J lost 8 bases, and 11 bases lay in between. In germline, CDR1 is LGHNA, CDR2 YSLEER. The CDR3: CASSRAGWEKLFF. Here the CDR3 DNA reads TGCGCCAGCAGCCGAGCAGGCTGGGAAAAACTGTTTTTT.

The genes are TRBV21-1 and TRBJ2-7; the table's D call, TRBD1, has no DNA check behind it. TRBV21-1 is a pseudogene. The CDR3 covers 14 residues. The CDR3 protein is CASSKANSFYEQYF. CDR3 nucleotide sequence: TGTGCCAGCAGCAAAGCTAACAGCTTCTACGAGCAGTACTTC.

The chain links TRBV20-1 to TRBJ1-5; D call uncertain. This CDR3 has 14 residues. CDR1 and CDR2 from the germline V gene are DFQATT and SNEGSKA (reference sequence). V lost 3 bases to trimming and J lost 0 bases, with 9 bases between them. The CDR3 nucleotides read TGCAGTGCTAGTCTAACCTATAGCAATCAGCCCCAGCATTTT. Translated, it gives CSASLTYSNQPQHF.

The genes are TRBV5-1 and TRBJ1-1; 9 nucleotides match TRBD1. Germline CDR1 SGHRS, CDR2 YFSETQ. V was pared by 3 bases and J by 5 bases, with 11 bases of the junction left unmatched. The CDR3 consists of 16 residues. CDR3 sequence (DNA): TGCGCCAGCAGCTCCACAGAGGACAGGGGCAGGACTGAAGCTTTCTTT. This encodes CASSSTEDRGRTEAFF.

This sequence joins TRBV7-2 and TRBJ1-1; D gene unclear. This CDR3 is 13 amino acids long. Germline V gives CDR1 SGHTA, CDR2 FQGNSA. V gave up 2 bases and J gave up 1 base, with 5 bases separating them. Here the CDR3 DNA reads TGTGCCAGCAGCTTATCTCGGAACACTGAAGCTTTCTTT. Its translation is CASSLSRNTEAFF.

This clone was seen a single time. J is TRBJ1-1 and V is TRBV27; no clear D gene. CDR3 length equals 16 residues. Germline assignment: CDR1 MNHEY and CDR2 SMNVEV (reference sequence). V lost 6 bases to trimming and J lost 0 bases, with 17 bases between them. Here the CDR3 DNA reads TGTGCCAGCAGCCCACCCCCCGCGTTCCTGAACACTGAAGCTTTCTTT. Translated, it gives CASSPPPAFLNTEAFF.

Comment on this clone: In the same sample, other DNA sequences code for this CDR3. The V gene is TRBV9, the J gene TRBJ1-5; D is possibly TRBD1 (5 bases). The CDR3 consists of 14 residues. Germline CDR1 and CDR2: SGDLS and YYNGEE. The V and J ends lost 0 bases and 6 bases respectively, with 10 bases between them. CDR3 sequence reads: CASSVGQGGQPQHF. The CDR3 DNA reads TGTGCCAGCAGCGTAGGTCAGGGCGGTCAGCCCCAGCATTTT. The full variable domain, its missing parts supplied by reference TRBV9 and TRBJ1-5, is DSGVTQTPKHLITATGQRVTLRCSPRSGDLSVYWYQQSLDQGLQFLIQYYNGEERAKGNILERFSAQQFPDLHSELNLSSLELGDSALYFCASSVGQGGQPQHFGDGTRLSIL.

V is TRBV7-6 and J is TRBJ1-2, with TRBD1 as a possible D gene (5 bases). The CDR3 has 13 residues. Trimming cost V 2 bases and J 5 bases, with 9 bases left between them. Germline CDR1 and CDR2: SGHVS and FNYEAQ. This CDR3 is CASSLIGTYGYTF. The CDR3 nucleotides are TGTGCCAGCAGCTTAATCGGGACTTATGGCTACACCTTC.

This sequence joins TRBV15 and TRBJ1-5; no firm D call. Trimming removed 1 base at V and 6 bases at J, with 7 bases between. Per the germline V gene, CDR1 is LNHNV and CDR2 is YYDKDF (reference sequence). The CDR3 has 13 amino acids. The CDR3 spells CATSRVVSQPQHF. DNA for the CDR3: TGTGCCACCAGCAGAGTGGTGAGTCAGCCCCAGCATTTT.

This chain connects TRBV5-8 to TRBJ2-1, with 8 bases identical to TRBD1. V gave up 4 bases and J gave up 5 bases; unmatched junction bases: 17. CDR3 length: 18 amino acids. From germline, CDR1 is SGHTS and CDR2 YDEGEE. The CDR3 is CASSPPPWTGKRDNEQFF. In nucleotides, the CDR3 is TGTGCCAGCAGCCCCCCCCCTTGGACAGGGAAAAGGGACAATGAGCAGTTCTTC.

The chain combines TRBV4-1 with TRBJ2-7, with D uncertain. Trimming left V 7 bases short and J 5 bases short, with 3 bases between. There are 9 residues in the CDR3. The V gene's germline CDR1 is MGHRA and CDR2 YSYEKL. The CDR3 here is CASTNEQYF. The CDR3 DNA reads as TGCGCCAGCACCAACGAGCAGTACTTC.

The count of this clone is one. The chain recombines TRBV18 with TRBJ1-4, with D possibly matching TRBD1 (5 bases). V dropped 4 bases and J dropped 4 bases, with 22 bases sitting between them. The CDR3 sequence is 18 residues long. Germline CDR1 is KGHSH and CDR2 is LQKENI. The CDR3 reads CASSLHALDTGDNEKLFF. Here the CDR3 DNA reads TGTGCCAGCTCACTTCACGCTTTGGATACGGGGGATAATGAAAAACTGTTTTTT. The full variable domain, in which reference TRBV18 and TRBJ1-4 provide the parts outside the CDR3, is NAGVMQNPRHLVRRRGQEARLRCSPMKGHSHVYWYRQLPEEGLKFMVYLQKENIIDESGMPKERFSAEFPKEGPSILRIQQVVRGDSAAYFCASSLHALDTGDNEKLFFGSGTQLSVL.

V usage is TRBV7-6 and J usage is TRBJ1-4; 7 bases are a match to TRBD1. From germline, CDR1 is SGHVS and CDR2 FNYEAQ. The CDR3 is 16 residues long. The V and J ends lost 1 base and 0 bases, in that order; junction bases with no gene match: 2. CDR3: CASSLDQGATNEKLFF. In DNA form, the CDR3 reads TGTGCCAGCAGCTTAGATCAGGGGGCAACTAATGAAAAACTGTTTTTT. Together with reference TRBV7-6 and TRBJ1-4, the CDR3 gives the full variable domain: GAGVSQSPRYKVTKRGQDVALRCDPISGHVSLYWYRQALGQGPEFLTYFNYEAQQDKSGLPNDRFSAERPEGSISTLTIQRTEQRDSAMYRCASSLDQGATNEKLFFGSGTQLSVL.

This chain uses TRBV28 with TRBJ1-5; D perhaps matches TRBD1 (5 bases). The CDR3 contains 11 residues. Trimming pared 6 bases from V and 9 bases from J, leaving 9 bases between. Germline V CDR1 and CDR2: MDHEN, SYDVKM. The CDR3 spells CASRLQGPQHF. Here the CDR3 DNA reads TGTGCCAGCAGACTGCAGGGGCCCCAGCATTTT. Looking up the rest from reference TRBV28 and TRBJ1-5 gives the full variable domain: DVKVTQSSRYLVKRTGEKVFLECVQDMDHENMFWYRQDPGLGLRLIYFSYDVKMKEKGDIPEGYSVSREKKERFSLILESASTNQTSMYLCASRLQGPQHFGDGTRLSIL.

This clone was observed a handful of times. The chain has TRBV3-1 (or the pseudogene TRBV3-2) and TRBJ1-1, with D uncertain. The CDR3 contains 14 residues. The germline V and J ends were trimmed by 4 bases and 2 bases, with 11 bases remaining between them. Germline V lookup: CDR1 LGHDT, CDR2 YNNKEL (reference sequence). The DNA of the CDR3 is TGTGCCAGCAGCCCCGAGCGGGGAAACACTGAAGCTTTCTTT. Its translation: CASSPERGNTEAFF.

The rearrangement links TRBV7-9 to TRBJ1-4, with D maybe TRBD1 (6 bases). V lost 3 bases, J lost 8 bases, and 13 bases lay in between. This CDR3 region has 14 residues. In germline, CDR1 is SEHNR, CDR2 FQNEAQ (reference sequence). CDR3: CASSFDRTGEKLFF. For the CDR3, the DNA is TGTGCCAGCAGCTTTGACAGGACGGGGGAAAAACTGTTTTTT.